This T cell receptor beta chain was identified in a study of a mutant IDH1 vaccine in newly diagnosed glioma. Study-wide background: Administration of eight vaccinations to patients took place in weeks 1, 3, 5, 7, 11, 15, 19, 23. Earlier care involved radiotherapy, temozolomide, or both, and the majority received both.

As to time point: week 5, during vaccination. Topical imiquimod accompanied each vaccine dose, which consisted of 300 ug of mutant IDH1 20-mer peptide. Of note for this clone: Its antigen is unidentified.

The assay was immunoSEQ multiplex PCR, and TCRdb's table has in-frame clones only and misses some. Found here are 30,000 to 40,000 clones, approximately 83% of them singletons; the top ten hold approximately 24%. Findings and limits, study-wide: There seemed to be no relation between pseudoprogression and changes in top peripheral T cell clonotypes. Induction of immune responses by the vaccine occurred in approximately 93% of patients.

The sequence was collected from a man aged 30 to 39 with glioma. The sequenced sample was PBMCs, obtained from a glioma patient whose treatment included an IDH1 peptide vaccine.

This CDR3 reads CASSHGQDYEQYF. CDR3 coding DNA: TGCGCCAGCAGCCACGGACAGGACTACGAGCAGTACTTC. V usage is TRBV4-1 and J usage is TRBJ2-7; 7 bases are a match to TRBD1. V lost 3 bases to trimming and J lost 3 bases; unmatched junction nucleotides: 2. Germline V gene sequence: CDR1 MGHRA, CDR2 YSYEKL. The CDR3 length is 13 residues.